One and the same sample provided the 15 T cell receptor beta chains below, sequenced in a study of OX40 agonist ivuxolimab in advanced cancers. Libraries were prepared through the immunoSEQ multiplex PCR assay. TCRdb carries this immuneACCESS record with in-frame sequences only. Its versions omit some clonotypes, under half of them owing to an unresolved V gene in the studies checked, with the rest unexplained. The table for this sample lists fewer than 20,000 clones; about 84% of them were counted only once. Roughly 15% of the sample belongs to the ten largest clones. Specimen: CD4+ or CD8+ T cells sorted from blood, collected in a trial of the OX40 agonist ivuxolimab. The receptor set was obtained from an adult with an advanced solid tumor such as melanoma, head and neck, liver or kidney cancer.

This sequence joins TRBV19 and TRBJ1-2; D is uncertain. V was pared by 5 bases and J by 7 bases, with 26 bases between. Germline V gene sequence: CDR1 LNHDA, CDR2 SQIVND (reference sequence). The CDR3 is made up of 17 amino acids. CDR3 in DNA: TGTGCCAGTAGTCTAAGCCTGTCGGACTCACGATTCAGTGGCTACACCTTC. Its translation: CASSLSLSDSRFSGYTF.

The gene calls are TRBV5-6 and TRBJ2-1, with no clear D. Germline loops: CDR1 SGHDT, CDR2 YYEEEE. V was clipped by 0 bases and J by 8 bases, with 9 bases between them. The CDR3 has 13 residues. The CDR3 bases are TGTGCCAGCAGCTTGGCCGGGCCCGATGAGCAGTTCTTC. Protein product: CASSLAGPDEQFF.

This clone has a single count. The chain carries TRBV18 and TRBJ2-3, with D hard to call. Germline CDR1 is KGHSH and CDR2 is LQKENI. The CDR3 loop spans 14 amino acids. V lost 0 bases, J lost 4 bases, and 8 bases lay in between. CDR3 bases: TGTGCCAGCTCACCACCCAGACCAGCAGATACGCAGTATTTT. This translates into CASSPPRPADTQYF.

In DNA form, the CDR3 reads TGTGCCAGCAGTACAGGGTTCGGTGGCTACACCTTC. This gives the protein CASSTGFGGYTF. The rearrangement uses TRBV2 and TRBJ1-2, with D possibly matching TRBD1 (6 bases). The CDR3 consists of 12 residues. The germline gives CDR1 SNHLY, CDR2 FYNNEI. Trimming pared 5 bases from V and 7 bases from J, leaving 11 bases between.

The sample holds a few counts of this clone. This sequence joins TRBV30 and TRBJ1-1, with 8 bases fitting TRBD1. This CDR3 spans 11 amino acids. The V and J ends lost 7 bases and 3 bases, in that order; junction bases with no gene match: 1. Germline-derived CDR1 and CDR2 are GTSNPN and SVGIG (reference sequence). The CDR3 reads CASQGDTEAFF. The CDR3 bases are TGTGCCTCACAGGGGGACACTGAAGCTTTCTTT.

The chain joins TRBV5-4 to TRBJ2-3; 8 bases fit TRBD2. CDR1 and CDR2 (germline): SGHNT, YYREEE (reference sequence). J gave up 1 base and V 3 bases, and 4 bases lay outside the gene matches. There are 15 residues in the CDR3. Here the CDR3 DNA reads TGTGCCAGCAGCTCCCCACTAGCGGGCACAGATACGCAGTATTTT. Its translation: CASSSPLAGTDTQYF. Drawing the rest from reference TRBV5-4 and TRBJ2-3, the complete variable domain is ETGVTQSPTHLIKTRGQQVTLRCSSQSGHNTVSWYQQALGQGPQFIFQYYREEENGRGNFPPRFSGLQFPNYSSELNVNALELDDSALYLCASSSPLAGTDTQYFGPGTRLTVL.

Concerning this clone itself: One end of the junction is discordant with germline, which a read error may explain. The chain couples TRBV5-4 to TRBJ1-1, with unresolved D. The germline V gene has CDR1 SGHNT and CDR2 YYREEE (reference sequence). This CDR3 has 15 residues. The CDR3 reads CASSLAAALNAEAFF. In DNA form, the CDR3 reads TGTGCCAGCAGCTTGGCGGCCGCACTGAACGCTGAAGCTTTCTTT.

The rearrangement joins TRBV6-1 to TRBJ1-4; D remains ambiguous. This CDR3 spans 11 amino acids. V lost 4 bases and J lost 7, with 4 bases in between. The germline gives CDR1 MNHNS, CDR2 SASEGT. The CDR3, as DNA: TGTGCCAGCAGTGGACTTGAAAAACTGTTTTTT. This encodes CASSGLEKLFF.

The V gene is TRBV7-9, the J gene TRBJ1-5; D remains ambiguous. V lost 3 bases and J 4 bases, leaving 7 bases between the germline ends. Looked up from germline, CDR1 is SEHNR and CDR2 is FQNEAQ (reference sequence). CDR3 length equals 13 residues. The CDR3 nucleotides are TGTGCCAGCAGCTTGGAACAGAATCAGCCCCAGCATTTT. It is translated as CASSLEQNQPQHF.

J is TRBJ2-3 and V is TRBV7-2; perhaps TRBD1 as D (6 bases). Germline V gene data show CDR1 as SGHTA and CDR2 as FQGNSA. This CDR3 has 17 amino acids. The germline V and J ends were trimmed by 1 base and 1 base, with 15 bases remaining between them. The CDR3 loop reads CASSLDVGTSRTDTQYF. In DNA, the CDR3 is TGTGCCAGCAGCTTAGACGTTGGGACAAGCCGCACAGATACGCAGTATTTT.

This clone is labeled medium-sized. CDR3 DNA sequence: TGTGCCAGTAGTTCCATCGTATCTGTCCCAGATACGCAGTATTTT. This codes for CASSSIVSVPDTQYF. The rearrangement links TRBV19 to TRBJ2-3; D is unclear. In germline, CDR1 is LNHDA, CDR2 SQIVND (reference sequence). The V and J ends lost 5 bases and 4 bases respectively, with 16 bases between them. This CDR3 is 15 amino acids long.

The chain has TRBV5-1 and TRBJ1-2; 7 positions match TRBD1. Looked up from germline, CDR1 is SGHRS and CDR2 is YFSETQ. Unmatched junction bases numbered 9, after V lost 0 bases and J lost 7 bases. The CDR3 has 15 amino acids. The CDR3 DNA reads as TGCGCCAGCAGCTTGGGGACTAACAGGGGCGGTGGCTACACCTTC. Protein product: CASSLGTNRGGGYTF.

The J gene is TRBJ2-3, the V gene TRBV7-2; no reliable D call. Germline V gene lookup returns CDR1 SGHTA and CDR2 FQGNSA. The germline V and J ends were trimmed by 8 bases and 11 bases, with 17 bases remaining between them. The CDR3 extends over 12 amino acids. CDR3 DNA sequence: TGTGCCAGCTCTCAGTCCACACGAAAGCAGTATTTT. It yields the protein CASSQSTRKQYF.

The V gene is TRBV4-2, the J gene TRBJ2-7; D is uncertain. CDR3 length: 15 amino acids. Trimming removed 1 base at V and 3 bases at J, with 13 bases between. Per the germline V gene, CDR1 is LGHNA and CDR2 is YNFKEQ. For the CDR3, the DNA is TGTGCCAGCAGCCAAGCATCAGACTTCTACTACGAGCAGTACTTC. It translates to CASSQASDFYYEQYF.

The chain couples TRBV9 to TRBJ1-2; D unclear. Germline V gene lookup returns CDR1 SGDLS and CDR2 YYNGEE. The ends were cut back, 0 bases at V and 4 bases at J, with 10 bases in the middle. The CDR3 sequence is 14 residues long. DNA for the CDR3: TGTGCCAGCAGCGTAGGAATATCCACCTATGGCTACACCTTC. Translated: CASSVGISTYGYTF.